This T cell receptor beta chain was recovered during a study of Siglec-9 on CD8 T cells in melanoma. Germline CDR1 is LNHNV and CDR2 is YYDKDF (reference sequence). The CDR3 spans 14 residues. V lost 3 bases to trimming and J lost 10 bases, with 16 bases between them. As to this clone: Its antigen remains unidentified.

Study outcomes and limitations: In melanoma tumors, a Siglec-9-marked effector memory CD8+ subset reportedly appeared to accumulate.

Profiling relied on immunoSEQ multiplex PCR, and the TCRdb table lists in-frame clones only, not all of them. Of almost 30,000 clones listed, approximately 80% are singletons. Sample: Siglec-9- CD8+ T cells sorted from blood. The clonotype comes from a human donor in good health. The chain employs TRBV15 and TRBJ2-1; a possible D gene is TRBD2 (6 bases). CDR3 region: CATSSSRELAEQFF. In nucleotides, the CDR3 is TGTGCCACCAGCAGCTCTCGAGAGCTAGCGGAGCAGTTCTTC.